The TCR beta chain described here comes from a study of radiation and T cells in renal cell carcinoma. The assay was immunoSEQ multiplex PCR, and TCRdb's table has in-frame clones only and misses some. Of fewer than 200,000 clones in the sample, around 90% were seen once. Whole-study results and caveats: In blood, top tumor clones expanded by 2 weeks, shrinking by 4.

Indicated time point: blood 4 weeks post-SBRT, at nephrectomy. Documented treatment: 15 Gy SBRT to primary tumor, nephrectomy 4 weeks later. Trimming left V 6 bases short and J 3 bases short, with 11 bases between. CDR1 SEHNR and CDR2 FQNEAQ come from the germline V gene (reference sequence). The CDR3 totals 13 residues. This clone came up a few times. Antigen unknown. Source: blood, taken from a patient whose treatment included radiotherapy and nephrectomy. The rearrangement uses TRBV7-9 and TRBJ1-1; D call uncertain. This receptor was obtained from a woman between 50 and 59 years old with renal cell carcinoma. CDR3 amino acids: CASSIIADTEAFF. The CDR3 DNA reads TGTGCCAGCAGTATCATTGCGGACACTGAAGCTTTCTTT.